A single TCR beta chain is shown here with its context. Its antigen is unidentified. Cells designated naive CD8 were CD45RO-negative and were positively selected for CCR7, with terminally differentiated effector memory CD45RA+ cells excluded. Per sorted-subset replicate PCR, input was approximately 0.2 ug DNA, representing tens of thousands of T cell genomes. Profiling relied on immunoSEQ multiplex PCR, and the TCRdb table lists in-frame clones only, not all of them. The sample lists about 2.1 million clones, approximately 92% occurring once. The data are from a study of shared clonotypes between healthy human individuals. Per the germline V gene, CDR1 is MDHEN and CDR2 is SYDVKM. V was pared by 6 bases and J by 8 bases, with 12 bases of the junction left unmatched. This CDR3 comprises 15 residues. Study observations and caveats: Of the naive CD4 clonotypes, around 5% were shared across several donors. Researchers sampled blood only, noting tissue repertoires likely differ. Rarefaction showed that sequencing of sorted subsets was incomplete (despite large depth).

Material for sequencing was naive CD8+ T cells from PBMCs. The sequence was obtained from a young man in good health. Some clones in this sample may be carry-over from other donors' samples. The V call is TRBV28, the J call TRBJ1-4; 7 nucleotides line up with TRBD1. As DNA, the CDR3 is TGTGCCAGCAGAAAGACCACAGGGGTTGGCGAAAAACTGTTTTTT. Translating gives CASRKTTGVGEKLFF. Full variable domain (rest looked up from reference TRBV28 and TRBJ1-4): DVKVTQSSRYLVKRTGEKVFLECVQDMDHENMFWYRQDPGLGLRLIYFSYDVKMKEKGDIPEGYSVSREKKERFSLILESASTNQTSMYLCASRKTTGVGEKLFFGSGTQLSVL.